The T cell receptor beta chain under discussion was sequenced for a study of cytomegalovirus exposure and HLA in healthy donors. Study observations and caveats: Analyzed later, most CMV-associated TCR beta chains appeared HLA-restricted. Indistinguishability led to the exclusion of some V segments, TRBV6-2 and TRBV6-3 included. Trimming of TCR beta V- and J-genes showed a link, identified in a later analysis, to a missense DCLRE1C variant.

A note on this clone: Its antigen is as yet unknown.

This CDR3 is 15 amino acids long. With 5 bases removed from V and 1 base from J, the gap between germline ends came to 12 bases. Looked up from germline, CDR1 is MNHEY and CDR2 is SMNVEV (reference sequence). It was with 60 Vbeta and 13 Jbeta primers that the PCR ran. Original handling: Later, an analysis found some 80 million unique TCR beta chains, and some 10 million of these were shared. Profiling relied on immunoSEQ multiplex PCR, and the TCRdb table lists in-frame clones only, not all of them. From that table come the V and J calls and clone size; the DNA was used to work out D and trimming. The sample contains fewer than 200,000 clones, about 70% of which appear only once.

The sequenced material came from PBMCs. J is TRBJ1-5 and V is TRBV27; no reliable D call. The receptor was isolated from a woman in her thirties in good health and CMV-seronegative. Written as DNA, the CDR3 is TGTGCCAGCAGTGTCCTGGGAGGGAGCAATCAGCCCCAGCATTTT. Residues: CASSVLGGSNQPQHF.